The 7 T cell receptor beta chains given below trace back to one sample, sequenced in a study of siplizumab effects on memory and regulatory T cells. TCRdb keeps only in-frame clones here, not all; method: immunoSEQ multiplex PCR. The sample has about 97,000 clones, 80% to 95% seen once. Source material: non-Treg CD4+ T cells sorted from blood. The receptors were sampled from a human donor in good health.

This chain connects TRBV9 to TRBJ2-5, with unresolved D. Germline CDR1 SGDLS, CDR2 YYNGEE. V was shortened by 4 bases and J by 5 bases, with 6 bases between the two germline ends. This CDR3 has 11 residues. CDR3 region: CASSSDETQYF. Here the CDR3 DNA reads TGTGCCAGCAGCAGCGACGAGACCCAGTACTTC.

The V call is TRBV7-2, the J call TRBJ1-5; D gene unclear. This CDR3 contains 15 residues. V gave up 1 base and J gave up 1 base, with 8 bases separating them. Germline loops: CDR1 SGHTA, CDR2 FQGNSA. The CDR3 nucleotides read TGTGCCAGCAGCTTAGTGGCACCCAGCAATCAGCCCCAGCATTTT. This encodes CASSLVAPSNQPQHF.

This sequence joins TRBV30 and TRBJ2-3; D is unresolved. Trimming left V 2 bases short and J 2 bases short, with 5 bases between. Germline V CDR1 and CDR2: GTSNPN, SVGIG (reference sequence). The CDR3 runs 12 residues. CDR3 bases: TGTGCCTGGAGTCCGGACACAGATACGCAGTATTTT. It translates to CAWSPDTDTQYF. Filled out from reference TRBV30 and TRBJ2-3, the complete variable domain reads SQTIHQWPATLVQPVGSPLSLECTVEGTSNPNLYWYRQAAGRGLQLLFYSVGIGQISSEVPQNLSASRPQDRQFILSSKKLLLSDSGFYLCAWSPDTDTQYFGPGTRLTVL.

The chain links TRBV27 to TRBJ1-4; TRBD1 is a possible D gene (5 bases). Germline V gene data show CDR1 as MNHEY and CDR2 as SMNVEV (reference sequence). The CDR3 length is 15 residues. Trimming pared 6 bases from V and 5 bases from J, leaving 16 bases between. The CDR3 DNA is TGTGCCAGCAGCGACAGAGACCCTACAAATGAAAAACTGTTTTTT. Protein sequence: CASSDRDPTNEKLFF. Drawing the rest from reference TRBV27 and TRBJ1-4, the complete variable domain is EAQVTQNPRYLITVTGKKLTVTCSQNMNHEYMSWYRQDPGLGLRQIYYSMNVEVTDKGDVPEGYKVSRKEKRNFPLILESPSPNQTSLYFCASSDRDPTNEKLFFGSGTQLSVL.

The chain carries TRBV9 and TRBJ2-1, with D perhaps matching TRBD1 or TRBD2 (5 bases each). V was cut by 3 bases and J by 0 bases, with 10 bases left in between. Germline V gene data show CDR1 as SGDLS and CDR2 as YYNGEE. The CDR3 contains 15 residues. This CDR3 is CASSAGTHSYNEQFF. As DNA, the CDR3 is TGTGCCAGCAGCGCCGGGACCCACTCCTACAATGAGCAGTTCTTC.

The gene calls are TRBV30 and TRBJ2-5; D is undetermined. Trimming removed 2 bases from V and 4 bases from J, with 20 bases in between. The CDR3 length is 16 residues. Per germline, CDR1 GTSNPN and CDR2 SVGIG (reference sequence). CDR3 loop: CAWSLPELTRRETQYF. The CDR3 bases are TGTGCCTGGAGTCTCCCGGAGTTAACGAGACGAGAGACCCAGTACTTC.

The chain is built from TRBV25-1 and TRBJ2-1; D is undetermined. The CDR3 totals 15 residues. Trimming removed 3 bases from V and 6 bases from J, with 15 bases in between. Germline V gene data show CDR1 as MGHDK and CDR2 as SYGVNS. The CDR3, as DNA: TGTGCCAGCAGTGATCCAATACGGGCCTCCAATGAGCAGTTCTTC. Amino acids: CASSDPIRASNEQFF.